The clone carrying this T cell receptor (beta chain) was detected only a few times. What it binds is unknown. Researchers ran the PCR with 60 Vbeta and 13 Jbeta primers. The table came from immunoSEQ multiplex PCR; TCRdb's copy has only in-frame clones and leaves some out. The data hold around 160,000 clones, with nearly 80% observed a single time. This sample stems from a study of cytomegalovirus exposure and HLA in healthy donors. For the study at large: Earlier, 200 million or so T cells were analyzed, and fewer than 120 million unique TCR beta sequences were found among them.

Study-wide points: It was confirmed in vitro that three of the CMV-associated chains were specific for CMV antigens. A later analysis linked a missense DCLRE1C variant to TCR beta V- and J-gene trimming.

CDR1 SGHNT and CDR2 YYREEE come from the germline V gene (reference sequence). The CDR3 totals 16 residues. V lost 2 bases and J lost 3, with 17 bases in between. The sample consisted of PBMCs. The chain recombines TRBV5-4 with TRBJ1-1; D remains ambiguous. The origin of this receptor is a man aged 35-49 years in good health and CMV-seropositive. The CDR3 sequence: CASSFFSPAGDTEAFF. As DNA, the CDR3 is TGTGCCAGCAGCTTTTTTTCCCCCGCGGGAGACACTGAAGCTTTCTTT.